Each of the 19 T cell receptor beta chains below was sequenced from the same sample in a study of shared clonotypes between healthy human individuals. Some clones are missing from TCRdb's copy, which holds only in-frame ones; the method was immunoSEQ multiplex PCR. The sample consists of around 480,000 clones, about 80% of them appearing once. Input material: PBMCs. The receptors were sampled from a woman aged 40 to 49 in good health. Some clones in this sample may be carry-over from other donors' samples.

This clone is a singleton in its sample. The rearrangement links TRBV7-6 to TRBJ2-1; TRBD2 agrees at 7 bases. Looked up from germline, CDR1 is SGHVS and CDR2 is FNYEAQ. J lost 0 bases, V lost 5 bases, and 7 bases had no gene match. There are 16 residues in the CDR3. This CDR3 is CASSGRGPNSYNEQFF. CDR3 in DNA: TGTGCCAGCAGCGGGAGGGGACCAAACTCCTACAATGAGCAGTTCTTC.

V is TRBV15 and J is TRBJ2-1, with TRBD2 as a possible D gene (5 bases). The CDR3 runs to 15 residues. Trimming pared 0 bases from V and 9 bases from J, leaving 15 bases between. Germline CDR1 and CDR2: LNHNV and YYDKDF (reference sequence). This CDR3 is CATSRDGGGGGEQFF. The DNA of the CDR3 is TGTGCCACCAGCAGAGATGGCGGAGGAGGCGGTGAGCAGTTCTTC.

The chain uses TRBV18 and TRBJ2-3, with D possibly TRBD2 on 6 matching bases. The germline V and J ends were trimmed by 1 base and 2 bases, with 13 bases remaining between them. Germline lookup yields CDR1 KGHSH and CDR2 LQKENI. The length of the CDR3 is 16 residues. The CDR3 sequence: CASSPLRTTFTDTQYF. CDR3 DNA: TGTGCCAGCTCACCACTTAGGACTACCTTCACAGATACGCAGTATTTT.

CDR3 in DNA: TGTGCCAGCAGCCCAGACAGGTACGAGCAGTACTTC. This encodes CASSPDRYEQYF. V is TRBV7-2 and J is TRBJ2-7, with a possible D match to TRBD1 (6 bases). This CDR3 is built from 12 residues. Germline lookup yields CDR1 SGHTA and CDR2 FQGNSA. With 5 bases removed from V and 4 bases from J, the gap between germline ends came to 9 bases.

The chain combines TRBV2 with TRBJ2-3, with TRBD2 identical over 8 bases. The germline CDR1 and CDR2 sequences are SNHLY and FYNNEI. J gave up 4 bases and V 8 bases, and 5 bases lay outside the gene matches. This CDR3 is built from 13 residues. The CDR3 nucleotides read TGTGCCAGCCCCAGCGGGAGCCCAGATACGCAGTATTTT. This codes for CASPSGSPDTQYF. The full variable domain, with the rest looked up from reference TRBV2 and TRBJ2-3, is EPEVTQTPSHQVTQMGQEVILRCVPISNHLYFYWYRQILGQKVEFLVSFYNNEISEKSEIFDDQFSVERPDGSNFTLKIRSTKLEDSAMYFCASPSGSPDTQYFGPGTRLTVL.

This clone was recorded once. The rearrangement joins TRBV28 to TRBJ1-2; the D gene is possibly TRBD1 (5 bases). The CDR3 length is 14 residues. V was cut by 7 bases and J by 7 bases, with 19 bases left in between. Germline loops: CDR1 MDHEN, CDR2 SYDVKM. The CDR3 sequence is CASTTTGRDLGYTF. The DNA for the CDR3 is TGTGCCAGCACCACTACGGGCAGGGACCTTGGCTACACCTTC.

V is TRBV5-6 and J is TRBJ2-5, with D possibly TRBD1 on 6 matching bases. The J call may be faulty, since TRBJ2-7 better matches the DNA end. The CDR3 has 15 amino acids. CDR1 and CDR2 (germline): SGHDT, YYEEEE. CDR3 residues: CASSEMSGESYEQYF. The CDR3 region has the DNA TGTGCCAGCAGCGAGATGTCAGGGGAATCCTACGAGCAGTACTTC.

The chain uses TRBV27 and TRBJ2-7, with D perhaps matching TRBD2 (7 bases). The V gene lost 3 bases and the J gene lost 7 bases, with 13 bases spanning the gap. The germline V gene encodes CDR1 MNHEY and CDR2 SMNVEV (reference sequence). The CDR3 loop spans 13 amino acids. CDR3 sequence (DNA): TGTGCCAGCAGTTTGTTAGGGGGAGGGGAGCAGTACTTC. Translation: CASSLLGGGEQYF.

This rearrangement joins TRBV21-1 to TRBJ2-5; the D call TRBD1 from the table was never checked on the DNA. TRBV21-1 is given as a pseudogene. This CDR3 contains 14 residues. CDR3 sequence (DNA): TGTGCCAGCTCGGTAAGCAGGGGTAAAGAGACCCAGTACTTC. It translates to CASSVSRGKETQYF.

The chain uses TRBV4-2 and TRBJ2-1; D remains ambiguous. Per the germline V gene, CDR1 is LGHNA and CDR2 is YNFKEQ. Trimming cost V 2 bases and J 4 bases, with 3 bases left between them. This CDR3 has 12 residues. The CDR3 DNA reads as TGTGCCAGCAGCCAACCTTACAATGAGCAGTTCTTC. Protein sequence: CASSQPYNEQFF.

A single count supports this clone. V is TRBV5-1 and J is TRBJ2-3, with 8 positions matching TRBD2. Trimming at V came to 9 bases and at J to 0 bases, leaving 6 bases not matched to a gene. The CDR3 contains 14 residues. In germline, CDR1 is SGHRS, CDR2 YFSETQ. CDR3: CATNSGTSTDTQYF. The CDR3 DNA follows: TGCGCCACCAATAGCGGGACTAGCACAGATACGCAGTATTTT.

This chain joins TRBV18 and TRBJ1-5; 9 bases are a match to TRBD1. CDR3 length equals 14 residues. V shed 5 bases and J 4 bases; nucleotides not matched to a gene: 3. CDR1 and CDR2 from the germline V gene are KGHSH and LQKENI. CDR3 region: CASSSGTGNQPQHF. The DNA of the CDR3 is TGTGCCAGCTCATCCGGGACAGGGAATCAGCCCCAGCATTTT.

This chain joins TRBV10-3 and TRBJ2-1; 14 nucleotides agree with TRBD2. CDR1 and CDR2 from the germline V gene are ENHRY and SYGVKD. The CDR3 is 18 amino acids. Trimming at V came to 0 bases and at J to 8 bases, leaving 9 bases not matched to a gene. CDR3 nucleotide sequence: TGTGCCATCAGTGAGTCGCCTTCGGGACTAGCGGGAGTCTATGAGCAGTTCTTC. This codes for CAISESPSGLAGVYEQFF.

Note on this clone: A much larger clone differs by one base, so this may be a read error. V is TRBV27 and J is TRBJ2-2; D ambiguous. Deletions cut 3 bases from V and 2 bases from J, with 1 base between. CDR3 size: 12 residues. Per the germline V gene, CDR1 is MNHEY and CDR2 is SMNVEV (reference sequence). In nucleotides, the CDR3 is TGTGCCAGCAGTTTTAACACCGGGGAGCTGTTTTTT. It yields the protein CASSFNTGELFF.

This clone was counted once. This sequence joins TRBV18 and TRBJ1-1, with D perhaps TRBD1 (6 bases). V lost 3 bases, J lost 1 base, and 12 bases lay in between. This CDR3 region has 15 residues. CDR1 KGHSH and CDR2 LQKENI come from the germline V gene. CDR3 in DNA: TGTGCCAGCTCACCTTCACAGGGAGCGAACACTGAAGCTTTCTTT. Protein product: CASSPSQGANTEAFF.

About this clone: An end of the junction differs from the germline gene, which may be a read error. The same CDR3 is also encoded by other DNA sequences in this sample. The genes are TRBV10-3 and TRBJ2-7; unclear D gene. This CDR3 is built from 11 residues. Germline V gene sequence: CDR1 ENHRY, CDR2 SYGVKD. The CDR3 region is CAISEGSEQYF. The CDR3 DNA is TGTGCCATCAGTGAGGGATCCGAGCAGTACTTT.

There are a few counts of this clone. The gene calls are TRBV2 and TRBJ1-2, with 9 bases matching TRBD1. Germline-derived CDR1 and CDR2 are SNHLY and FYNNEI. The V and J ends lost 7 bases and 3 bases, in that order; junction bases with no gene match: 3. This CDR3 spans 13 amino acids. The CDR3 nucleotides read TGTGCCAGCACCGGGACAGGGTACTATGGCTACACCTTC. Encoded protein: CASTGTGYYGYTF.

This chain joins TRBV4-2 and TRBJ2-7, with TRBD2 matching 11 bases. Germline-derived CDR1 and CDR2 are LGHNA and YNFKEQ. V lost 6 bases and J lost 4; bases outside the gene matches: 5. The CDR3 sequence is 14 residues long. The chain's CDR3 is CASSLAGGDYEQYF. CDR3 coding DNA: TGTGCCAGCAGTCTAGCGGGAGGAGATTACGAGCAGTACTTC.

This clone was detected only a few times. V gene TRBV29-1 combines with J gene TRBJ1-1; tentatively, D is TRBD1 (5 bases). CDR3 length: 10 residues. Deletions cut 6 bases from V and 10 bases from J, with 12 bases between. Per the germline V gene, CDR1 is SQVTM and CDR2 is ANQGSEA. The CDR3 DNA reads as TGCAGCGTAGGGGTGGGGCTAGCTTTCTTT. Its protein product is CSVGVGLAFF.